These T cell receptor beta chains were read from a single sample in a study of persistence of HIV-infected CD4 T cells. Assay used: immunoSEQ multiplex PCR; TCRdb lists only in-frame clones, some missing. The sample has around 35,000 clones; around 80% are singletons. Their antigens remain unidentified. The sequences come from CD4+ T cells sorted from PBMCs after approximately 20-hour stimulation, collected from a patient who received antiretroviral therapy. The receptors stem from an adult man with HIV who was CMV-seropositive. Each CDR3 is given with its conserved first and last residue. The D gene is left open where the match is weak. Rows may omit the clone size; those that give it use once, few, many or a size class.

J gene: TRBJ2-7
clone size: few
D gene: .
V gene: TRBV9
CDR3 DNA: TGTGCCAGCAGCGTAGCACTGGACGGTACCTACGAGCAGTACTTC
CDR3 protein: CASSVALDGTYEQYF

J gene: TRBJ1-5
clone size: medium-sized
D gene: .
V gene: TRBV12-3/TRBV12-4
CDR3 DNA: TGTGCCAGCAGACGGGACCCGGGGCAGCCCCAGCATTTT
CDR3 protein: CASRRDPGQPQHF

J gene: TRBJ1-5
clone size: .
D gene: .
V gene: TRBV19
CDR3 DNA: TGTGCCAGTAGTATAGAAGGCAGGGGAGGCAATCAGCCCCAGCATTTT
CDR3 protein: CASSIEGRGGNQPQHF

J gene: TRBJ1-2
clone size: once
D gene: .
V gene: TRBV10-3
CDR3 DNA: TGTGCCATCAGTGAGACAGGGCCCTATGGCTACACCTTC
CDR3 protein: CAISETGPYGYTF

J gene: TRBJ2-4
clone size: once
D gene: TRBD1
V gene: TRBV6-6
CDR3 DNA: TGTGCCAGCGGGACAGAAGACTCCGAAGCCAAAAACATTCAGTACTTC
CDR3 protein: CASGTEDSEAKNIQYF

J gene: TRBJ1-1
clone size: .
D gene: TRBD1
V gene: TRBV28
CDR3 DNA: TGTGCCAGCAGTCTTTCCCGTACAGGGGGCTCACGGAAAGCTTTCTTT
CDR3 protein: CASSLSRTGGSRKAFF

J gene: TRBJ2-3
clone size: .
D gene: TRBD2
V gene: TRBV9
CDR3 DNA: TGTGCCAGCAGCGTAGATTTGGCTAGCGGGGGGGATACGCAGTATTTT
CDR3 protein: CASSVDLASGGDTQYF

J gene: TRBJ1-2
clone size: few
D gene: .
V gene: TRBV3-1/TRBV3-2
CDR3 DNA: TGTGCCAGCAGCCAAGGGCAGGGTATGGCTAGGACCTTC
CDR3 protein: CASSQGQGMARTF

J gene: TRBJ1-1
clone size: once
D gene: .
V gene: TRBV28
CDR3 DNA: TGTGCCAGCAGTTTGTCGCGTCCGAACACTGAAGCTTTCTTT
CDR3 protein: CASSLSRPNTEAFF

J gene: TRBJ2-2
clone size: .
D gene: .
V gene: TRBV24-1
CDR3 DNA: TGTGCCACCAGTCCAAGGAAGAACACCGGGGAGCTGTTTTTT
CDR3 protein: CATSPRKNTGELFF

J gene: TRBJ2-2
clone size: few
D gene: TRBD2
V gene: TRBV24-1
CDR3 DNA: TGTGCCACCAGTGATCGAGCGGGGGGACCCAACACCGGGGAGCTGTTTTTT
CDR3 protein: CATSDRAGGPNTGELFF

J gene: TRBJ1-4
clone size: .
D gene: TRBD1
V gene: TRBV9
CDR3 DNA: TGTGCCAGCAGCCTTTCCGGGACAGGGTATGAAAAACTGTTTTTT
CDR3 protein: CASSLSGTGYEKLFF

J gene: TRBJ2-3
clone size: .
D gene: .
V gene: TRBV4-1
CDR3 DNA: TGCGCCAGCGGGGGCTGGGAGGGCTTAACCACAGATACGCAGTATTTT
CDR3 protein: CASGGWEGLTTDTQYF

J gene: TRBJ2-2
clone size: .
D gene: TRBD1
V gene: TRBV13
CDR3 DNA: TGTGCCAGCAGCTTAGACAGGGGTTACACCGGGGAGCTGTTTTTT
CDR3 protein: CASSLDRGYTGELFF

J gene: TRBJ1-1
clone size: .
D gene: TRBD1
V gene: TRBV5-1
CDR3 DNA: TGCGCCAGCAGCTGGACAGGGGGCGGAAGTGGCAACACTGAAGCTTTCTTT
CDR3 protein: CASSWTGGGSGNTEAFF

J gene: TRBJ1-1
clone size: .
D gene: .
V gene: TRBV9
CDR3 DNA: TGTGCCAGCAGCCCTTCGGCCGGGACAACGGCCCGGGTGGCTTTCTTT
CDR3 protein: CASSPSAGTTARVAFF

J gene: TRBJ1-4
clone size: .
D gene: TRBD1
V gene: TRBV18
CDR3 DNA: TGTGCCAGCTCATCGGGACAGGTTGACGCAACTAATGAAAAACTGTTTTTT
CDR3 protein: CASSSGQVDATNEKLFF

J gene: TRBJ2-2
clone size: medium-sized
D gene: TRBD1
V gene: TRBV10-1
CDR3 DNA: TGCGCCAGCAGGGGACAGGGGCCCGGGGAGCTGTTTTTT
CDR3 protein: CASRGQGPGELFF

J gene: TRBJ1-3
clone size: few
D gene: .
V gene: TRBV5-4
CDR3 DNA: TGTGCCAGCAGGGGTCAGGGAAACACCATATATTTT
CDR3 protein: CASRGQGNTIYF

J gene: TRBJ2-3
clone size: .
D gene: TRBD2
V gene: TRBV24-1
CDR3 DNA: TGTGCCACCAGTGATCTCCCGGGGAGCGGGGGGCTAGATACGCAGTATTTT
CDR3 protein: CATSDLPGSGGLDTQYF

J gene: TRBJ1-1
clone size: once
D gene: .
V gene: TRBV4-2
CDR3 DNA: TGTGCCAGCAGCCAAGATGACAGAAACACTGAAGCTTTCTTT
CDR3 protein: CASSQDDRNTEAFF

J gene: TRBJ2-3
clone size: .
D gene: .
V gene: TRBV5-1
CDR3 DNA: TGCGCCAGCAGCTTGGAAGGGACGTGGGGGACAGATACGCAGTATTTT
CDR3 protein: CASSLEGTWGTDTQYF

J gene: TRBJ2-7
clone size: .
D gene: TRBD1
V gene: TRBV18
CDR3 DNA: TGTGCCAGCTCACCCGACAGGGATCACTTGTACTTC
CDR3 protein: CASSPDRDHLYF

J gene: TRBJ2-7
clone size: few
D gene: .
V gene: TRBV5-6
CDR3 DNA: TGTGCCAGCAGCTTGATCGACACCGCCTACGAGCAGTACTTC
CDR3 protein: CASSLIDTAYEQYF

J gene: TRBJ1-5
clone size: .
D gene: .
V gene: TRBV27
CDR3 DNA: TGTGCCAGCAGTCCCGCCCGGGAAAGGAATCAGCCCCAGCATTTT
CDR3 protein: CASSPARERNQPQHF

J gene: TRBJ1-2
clone size: .
D gene: .
V gene: TRBV30
CDR3 DNA: TGTGCCTGGAGTGACTTCAGTGGCTACACCTTC
CDR3 protein: CAWSDFSGYTF

J gene: TRBJ2-3
clone size: .
D gene: .
V gene: TRBV18
CDR3 DNA: TGTGCCAGCTCTACAGGTACCGATACGCAGTATTTT
CDR3 protein: CASSTGTDTQYF

J gene: TRBJ2-3
clone size: .
D gene: TRBD1
V gene: TRBV4-1
CDR3 DNA: TGCGCCAGCAGCCCGGGGACAGGTCCTCGCGGCACAGATACGCAGTATTTT
CDR3 protein: CASSPGTGPRGTDTQYF

J gene: TRBJ1-4
clone size: .
D gene: .
V gene: TRBV7-8
CDR3 DNA: TGTGCCAGCAGCTTAGCAGGGGGGGACCGACGCCGCCTGATTTTT
CDR3 protein: CASSLAGGDRRRLIF

J gene: TRBJ2-1
clone size: .
D gene: .
V gene: TRBV6-1
CDR3 DNA: TGTGCCGGGCGGACGGGAACTTGGGATGAGCAGTTCTTC
CDR3 protein: CAGRTGTWDEQFF

J gene: TRBJ1-1
clone size: .
D gene: .
V gene: TRBV3-1/TRBV3-2
CDR3 DNA: TGTGCCAGCAGCCGCACACCCGGGGGGGGCGCGATCACTGAAGCTTTCTTT
CDR3 protein: CASSRTPGGGAITEAFF

J gene: TRBJ1-5
clone size: few
D gene: .
V gene: TRBV7-8
CDR3 DNA: TGTGCCAGCAGCTTAGTAAGCTACTATAGCAATCAGCCCCAGCATTTT
CDR3 protein: CASSLVSYYSNQPQHF

J gene: TRBJ1-1
clone size: .
D gene: .
V gene: TRBV7-8
CDR3 DNA: TGTGCCAGCAGCTTAGAATGGGGGCCCGTAAAGAACACTGAAGCTTTCTTT
CDR3 protein: CASSLEWGPVKNTEAFF

J gene: TRBJ2-7
clone size: once
D gene: .
V gene: TRBV19
CDR3 DNA: TGTGCCAGTAAAGACGGCAGGACCTACGAGCAGTACTTC
CDR3 protein: CASKDGRTYEQYF